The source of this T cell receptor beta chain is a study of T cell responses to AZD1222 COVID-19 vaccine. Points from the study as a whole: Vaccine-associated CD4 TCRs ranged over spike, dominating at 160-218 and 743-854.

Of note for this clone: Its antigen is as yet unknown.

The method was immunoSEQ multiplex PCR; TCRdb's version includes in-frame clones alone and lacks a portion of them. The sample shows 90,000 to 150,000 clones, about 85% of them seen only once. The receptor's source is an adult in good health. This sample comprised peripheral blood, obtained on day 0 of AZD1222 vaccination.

For the CDR3, the DNA is TGTGCCAGCAGCTCTAGCGGGGGTTACGAGCAGTACTTC. Translated, it gives CASSSSGGYEQYF. The chain carries TRBV7-2 and TRBJ2-7; 10 bases match TRBD2. J lost 4 bases, V lost 4 bases, and 1 base had no gene match. CDR1 and CDR2 (germline): SGHTA, FQGNSA. CDR3 length: 13 amino acids.